The 3 T cell receptor beta chains given below trace back to one sample, sequenced in a study of T cell changes during pregnancy in multiple sclerosis (dated by TCRdb to between 2018 and 2020). The library was obtained by the immunoSEQ multiplex PCR assay. Not all clones reach the TCRdb copy of this immuneACCESS table, which keeps in-frame sequences only. Checked studies attribute under half of the gap to unresolved V genes and leave the rest unexplained. The table for this sample lists fewer than 55,000 clones; around 90% of them were counted only once. Of the sample, about 2% is held by the ten largest clones. This sample comprised peripheral blood, obtained in the first trimester of pregnancy. Source of these receptors: a female donor with multiple sclerosis, enrolled in a pregnancy study.

The rearrangement uses TRBV5-1 and TRBJ1-1; 7 bases map to TRBD1. The J segment lost 0 bases and the V segment lost 3 bases, leaving 8 bases of the junction unmatched. Germline CDR1 is SGHRS and CDR2 is YFSETQ. The CDR3 covers 16 residues. The CDR3 DNA follows: TGCGCCAGCAGCTATAGACAGGGACGACTGAACACTGAAGCTTTCTTT. It specifies CASSYRQGRLNTEAFF.

The chain couples TRBV7-2 to TRBJ2-7; D is possibly TRBD2 (6 bases). There are 16 residues in the CDR3. V lost 4 bases to trimming and J lost 4 bases, with 20 bases between them. From germline, CDR1 is SGHTA and CDR2 FQGNSA. This CDR3 reads CASSYQLARGAYEQYF. In nucleotides, the CDR3 is TGTGCCAGCAGCTACCAACTAGCTCGCGGGGCATACGAGCAGTACTTC. The whole variable domain, remainder taken from reference TRBV7-2 and TRBJ2-7, is GAGVSQSPSNKVTEKGKDVELRCDPISGHTALYWYRQSLGQGLEFLIYFQGNSAPDKSGLPSDRFSAERTGGSVSTLTIQRTQQEDSAVYLCASSYQLARGAYEQYFGPGTRLTVT.

This chain joins TRBV19 and TRBJ1-2, with D possibly TRBD1 on 6 matching bases. Germline-derived CDR1 and CDR2 are LNHDA and SQIVND (reference sequence). The CDR3 loop spans 14 amino acids. The germline V and J ends were trimmed by 6 bases and 2 bases, with 13 bases remaining between them. In DNA, the CDR3 is TGTGCCAGTAGGGATACAGGGAACAACTATGGCTACACCTTC. This translates into CASRDTGNNYGYTF.